The 32 T cell receptor beta chains below all came from one sample that was sequenced in a study of blood T cells in healthy people across ages. Using a J-beta primer mix together with a sample-barcoded 5' primer, a second PCR was run for roughly 7 to 11 cycles. MiXCR, applied by TCRdb to the 5' RACE reads, yields one record per CDR3 protein. Here the sample spans approximately 760,000 distinct CDR3 sequences, roughly 25% being singletons. The sample was also linked to a second study, of T cells of mothers and their children.

The sample taken for sequencing was blood. The receptors stem from a boy between 5 and 17 years old in good health.

The sample holds a few counts of this clonotype. This chain uses TRBV6-1 with TRBJ2-2; TRBD1 agrees at 9 bases. V lost 8 bases, J lost 6 bases, and 4 bases stayed unmatched. Germline CDR1 is MNHNS and CDR2 is SASEGT. This CDR3 region has 13 residues. CDR3 residues: CASRTGEAGELFF. The CDR3 nucleotides read TGTGCCAGCCGGACAGGGGAGGCCGGGGAGCTGTTTTTT.

The rearrangement joins TRBV14 to TRBJ2-3; the D is unclear. V was cut by 0 bases and J by 5 bases, with 6 bases left in between. Germline V lookup: CDR1 SGHDN, CDR2 FVKESK. The CDR3 totals 13 residues. DNA for the CDR3: TGTGCCAGCAGCCAAGATTTTGTAGATACGCAGTATTTT. It specifies CASSQDFVDTQYF.

Only a few counts were recorded for this clonotype. This sequence joins TRBV28 and TRBJ2-7, with no clear D. Germline CDR1 reads MDHEN; CDR2 reads SYDVKM. Trimming shortened V by 2 bases and J by 2 bases, and 10 bases separated the two germline ends. This CDR3 comprises 14 residues. The CDR3 is CASSLKVIPYEQYF. For the CDR3, the DNA is TGTGCCAGCAGTTTAAAGGTGATCCCCTACGAGCAGTACTTC.

To note about this clonotype: Because it lacks the conserved phenylalanine or tryptophan at the end, this CDR3 is likely a read error. The J gene is TRBJ2-5, the V gene TRBV4-3; 7 nucleotides agree with TRBD2. This CDR3 has 14 residues. After removal of 0 bases from V and 11 bases from J, the junction contained 9 bases not matched to a gene. Germline CDR1 and CDR2: LGHNA and YSLEER. The DNA for the CDR3 is TGCGCCAGCAGCCAAGATGTCAGAGCGGGAAGGCAGTACCTC. This gives the protein CASSQDVRAGRQYL.

In this sample, this clonotype turned up many times. The V call is TRBV29-1, the J call TRBJ2-1, with unresolved D. Germline CDR1 reads SQVTM; CDR2 reads ANQGSEA. V shed 4 bases and J shed 3 bases, with 4 bases lying between them. The CDR3 has 11 residues. The CDR3 region has the DNA TGCAGCGTTGTCGGCTACAATGAGCAGTTCTTC. It codes for CSVVGYNEQFF.

This clonotype was counted only a few times. The genes are TRBV7-9 and TRBJ2-5; 7 bases fit TRBD2. CDR1 and CDR2 (germline): SEHNR, FQNEAQ (reference sequence). The CDR3 sequence is 13 residues long. With V trimmed by 9 bases and J by 3 bases, 7 bases remained unmatched. The CDR3 spells CARGLAGEETQYF. The CDR3 DNA reads as TGTGCCAGAGGACTGGCGGGGGAAGAGACCCAGTACTTC. Full variable domain (remainder filled in from reference TRBV7-9 and TRBJ2-5): DTGVSQNPRHKITKRGQNVTFRCDPISEHNRLYWYRQTLGQGPEFLTYFQNEAQLEKSRLLSDRFSAERPKGSFSTLEIQRTEQGDSAMYLCARGLAGEETQYFGPGTRLLVL.

CDR3 residues: CASRARDRANEKLFF. CDR3 in DNA: TGTGCCAGCAGAGCCCGAGACAGGGCGAATGAAAAACTGTTTTTT. V is TRBV5-8 and J is TRBJ1-4, with TRBD1 identical over 7 bases. V lost 5 bases and J lost 5; bases outside the gene matches: 9. This CDR3 is built from 15 residues. Germline V gene lookup returns CDR1 SGHTS and CDR2 YDEGEE.

As for this clonotype: The CDR3 carries no conserved terminal phenylalanine or tryptophan, so it likely arises from a read error. The chain has TRBV11-2 and TRBJ2-1, with a tentative D call TRBD2 (6 bases). Trimming removed 2 bases from V and 7 bases from J, with 30 bases in between. This CDR3 spans 20 amino acids. Germline assignment: CDR1 SGHAT and CDR2 FQNNGV. This chain's CDR3 is CASSLISGMGIRTTLNEQFL. CDR3 DNA: TGTGCCAGCAGCTTAATATCTGGTATGGGGATACGGACTACCTTGAATGAGCAGTTCCTC.

This clonotype came up a few times. This chain connects TRBV12-3 or TRBV12-4 to TRBJ2-5; D is uncertain. The CDR3 runs 13 residues. The germline V and J ends were trimmed by 6 bases and 6 bases, with 14 bases remaining between them. CDR3 residues: CASSPSGGQTQYF. CDR3 coding DNA: TGTGCCAGCAGCCCCTCTGGCGGACAGACCCAGTACTTC.

The V call is TRBV20-1, the J call TRBJ1-5, with no clear D. V lost 0 bases, J lost 4 bases, and 7 bases lay in between. CDR1 is DFQATT, CDR2 SNEGSKA, per germline (reference sequence). CDR3 length: 13 amino acids. The CDR3 coding sequence is TGCAGTGCTAGAGAAGCCCTAAATCAGCCCCAGCATTTT. Translation: CSAREALNQPQHF.

The sample holds a few counts of this clonotype. The genes are TRBV11-2 and TRBJ1-1; D is possibly TRBD1 (5 bases). The ends were cut back, 5 bases at V and 0 bases at J, with 16 bases in the middle. CDR1 and CDR2 from the germline V gene are SGHAT and FQNNGV. The CDR3 runs to 16 residues. The CDR3 sequence: CASSQRMTDMNTEAFF. In DNA form, the CDR3 reads TGTGCCAGCAGCCAACGGATGACAGATATGAACACTGAAGCTTTCTTT. The full variable domain, with the rest looked up from reference TRBV11-2 and TRBJ1-1, is EAGVAQSPRYKIIEKRQSVAFWCNPISGHATLYWYQQILGQGPKLLIQFQNNGVVDDSQLPKDRFSAERLKGVDSTLKIQPAKLEDSAVYLCASSQRMTDMNTEAFFGQGTRLTVV.

The chain recombines TRBV6-6 with TRBJ2-7; 8 bases are a match to TRBD1. After removal of 0 bases from V and 9 bases from J, the junction contained 4 bases not matched to a gene. This CDR3 has 13 residues. The V gene's germline CDR1 is MNHNY and CDR2 SVGAGI (reference sequence). CDR3 sequence (DNA): TGTGCCAGCAGTTACTCGACAGGGGTGCCGCAGTACTTC. It yields the protein CASSYSTGVPQYF.

The genes are TRBV9 and TRBJ1-4, with TRBD1 identical over 9 bases. The CDR3 sequence is 14 residues long. Germline V gene lookup returns CDR1 SGDLS and CDR2 YYNGEE. Trimming took 4 bases from V and 8 from J; bases not matched to a gene: 6. CDR3 DNA sequence: TGTGCCAGCAGCATTGGGACAGGGAGAGAAAAACTGTTTTTT. Translating gives CASSIGTGREKLFF. The full variable domain, with the rest looked up from reference TRBV9 and TRBJ1-4, is DSGVTQTPKHLITATGQRVTLRCSPRSGDLSVYWYQQSLDQGLQFLIQYYNGEERAKGNILERFSAQQFPDLHSELNLSSLELGDSALYFCASSIGTGREKLFFGSGTQLSVL.

This clonotype was detected only a few times. V gene TRBV6-1 combines with J gene TRBJ2-3, with 7 bases identical to TRBD1. The CDR3 consists of 16 residues. Germline trimming cut 6 bases from V and 4 bases from J; bases unmatched to any gene: 13. CDR1 is MNHNS, CDR2 SASEGT, per germline. The CDR3 is CASSPSRYRGSDTQYF. CDR3 nucleotides: TGTGCCAGCAGCCCCAGTCGATACAGGGGATCAGATACGCAGTATTTT.

The CDR3 is CASSPGTSGRINEQYF. The DNA for the CDR3 is TGCGCCAGCAGCCCCGGGACTAGCGGGAGGATCAACGAGCAGTACTTC. The V gene is TRBV5-1, the J gene TRBJ2-5, with TRBD2 matching over 15 bases. The J call is uncertain, as TRBJ2-7 better fits the DNA end. The CDR3 covers 16 residues. CDR1 and CDR2 from the germline V gene are SGHRS and YFSETQ.

This clonotype was seen more than once but under ten times. The chain joins TRBV15 to TRBJ2-5; D call uncertain. TRBJ2-1 explains the end of the DNA better; the J call may be wrong. Looked up from germline, CDR1 is LNHNV and CDR2 is YYDKDF (reference sequence). The CDR3 totals 14 residues. The CDR3 here is CATSSTLQRDEQFF. For the CDR3, the DNA is TGTGCCACCAGTTCGACGCTACAACGGGATGAGCAGTTCTTC.

The chain is built from TRBV27 and TRBJ2-3, with 7 bases matching TRBD2. The CDR3 has 15 residues. Germline lookup yields CDR1 MNHEY and CDR2 SMNVEV (reference sequence). V gave up 5 bases and J gave up 2 bases; unmatched junction bases: 7. In DNA, the CDR3 is TGTGCCAGCAGTCCCGTAAGCGGGGTCACAGATACGCAGTATTTT. Its protein is CASSPVSGVTDTQYF.

The genes are TRBV27 and TRBJ1-4, with a tentative D call TRBD1 (5 bases). V was clipped by 5 bases and J by 4 bases, with 14 bases between them. The CDR3 has 15 amino acids. The germline V gene has CDR1 MNHEY and CDR2 SMNVEV (reference sequence). Here the CDR3 reads CASSPSGLGNEKLFF. CDR3 coding DNA: TGTGCCAGCAGTCCCTCGGGACTGGGTAATGAAAAACTGTTTTTT.

The genes are TRBV3-1 and TRBJ1-1; the D is unclear. This CDR3 region has 14 residues. V lost 4 bases and J 1 base, leaving 10 bases between the germline ends. CDR1 is LGHDT, CDR2 YNNKEL, per germline (reference sequence). CDR3 in amino acids: CASSPLTQNTEAFF. Here the CDR3 DNA reads TGTGCCAGCAGCCCTTTGACACAGAACACTGAAGCTTTCTTT.

This clonotype showed up just a few times. The gene calls are TRBV3-1 and TRBJ1-5; TRBD1 is a possible D gene (5 bases). Trimming shortened V by 4 bases and J by 9 bases, and 13 bases separated the two germline ends. Germline V gives CDR1 LGHDT, CDR2 YNNKEL (reference sequence). The CDR3 spans 13 residues. CDR3 DNA: TGTGCCAGCAGCCGGGACCCAAGTTGGCCCCAGCATTTT. Encoded protein: CASSRDPSWPQHF. The variable domain in full, with the rest retrieved from reference TRBV3-1 and TRBJ1-5, is DTAVSQTPKYLVTQMGNDKSIKCEQNLGHDTMYWYKQDSKKFLKIMFSYNNKELIINETVPNRFSPKSPDKAHLNLHINSLELGDSAVYFCASSRDPSWPQHFGDGTRLSIL.

In this sample, this clonotype turned up a few times. This chain links TRBV9 with TRBJ2-5, with TRBD2 identical over 11 bases. The V and J ends lost 0 bases and 2 bases, in that order; junction bases with no gene match: 3. The CDR3 covers 16 residues. The germline gives CDR1 SGDLS, CDR2 YYNGEE. The CDR3 loop reads CASSVELAGDQETQYF. The CDR3 DNA reads as TGTGCCAGCAGCGTAGAACTAGCGGGGGATCAAGAGACCCAGTACTTC.

V gene TRBV10-3 combines with J gene TRBJ2-3; perhaps TRBD1 as D (7 bases). CDR3 length equals 15 residues. Per germline, CDR1 ENHRY and CDR2 SYGVKD. V was cut by 8 bases and J by 2 bases, with 17 bases left in between. The CDR3 loop reads CAILRDSGSTDTQYF. CDR3 bases: TGTGCCATCCTTCGGGACAGCGGGTCCACAGATACGCAGTATTTT.

This clonotype turned up a few times. CDR3 loop: CASSVWGSTNEKLFF. The CDR3 DNA sequence: TGTGCCAGCAGCGTATGGGGTTCAACTAATGAAAAACTGTTTTTT. The V and J genes are TRBV9 and TRBJ1-4; no reliable D call. CDR3 length: 15 amino acids. Per germline, CDR1 SGDLS and CDR2 YYNGEE. Trimming took 1 base from V and 0 from J, leaving 7 bases between them.

This clonotype came up a few times. The CDR3 DNA reads TGCAGTGCGACCGGAGCGGCAGGCTCAAAACTGTTTTTT. This translates into CSATGAAGSKLFF. The chain carries TRBV20-1 and TRBJ1-4; D gene uncertain. The germline V and J ends were trimmed by 6 bases and 10 bases, with 18 bases remaining between them. This CDR3 is built from 13 residues. The V gene's germline CDR1 is DFQATT and CDR2 SNEGSKA (reference sequence).

The chain combines TRBV29-1 with TRBJ2-7; 8 bases match TRBD1. CDR3 length equals 15 residues. The junction had 10 bases not matched to a gene; V was cut back by 3 bases and J by 3 bases. Germline values: CDR1 SQVTM, CDR2 ANQGSEA. The CDR3: CSVDLAGGDLYEQYF. The CDR3 DNA reads as TGCAGCGTTGATCTTGCAGGGGGCGACCTCTACGAGCAGTACTTC.

This clonotype was counted a few times. The chain is built from TRBV7-9 and TRBJ1-4, with TRBD1 identical over 9 bases. CDR1 and CDR2 from the germline V gene are SEHNR and FQNEAQ (reference sequence). The CDR3 runs 14 residues. The J segment lost 8 bases and the V segment lost 6 bases, leaving 7 bases of the junction unmatched. This CDR3 reads CASRDGTGREKLFF. DNA of the CDR3: TGTGCCAGCAGGGACGGGACAGGGCGAGAAAAACTGTTTTTT.

This chain uses TRBV27 with TRBJ2-2; possibly TRBD2 for D (5 bases). Trimming removed 3 bases at V and 7 bases at J, with 15 bases between. The CDR3 extends over 15 amino acids. Germline lookup yields CDR1 MNHEY and CDR2 SMNVEV (reference sequence). CDR3 amino acids: CASSFPPTGYGELFF. The DNA of the CDR3 is TGTGCCAGCAGTTTCCCCCCCACGGGGTACGGGGAGCTGTTTTTT.

This clonotype was detected a few times. CDR3: CASSWKVDSNQPQHF. CDR3 nucleotide sequence: TGTGCCAGCAGCTGGAAGGTCGATAGCAATCAGCCCCAGCATTTT. The chain employs TRBV7-2 and TRBJ1-5; no firm D call. The CDR3 runs to 15 residues. Germline assignment: CDR1 SGHTA and CDR2 FQGNSA. Trimming shortened V by 4 bases and J by 0 bases, and 10 bases separated the two germline ends.

The chain carries TRBV12-3 or TRBV12-4 and TRBJ2-5; D unclear. V lost 5 bases and J lost 1, with 11 bases in between. The CDR3 has 14 residues. CDR3 nucleotide sequence: TGTGCCAGCAGTCAGAGGCTTATCCAAGAGACCCAGTACTTC. It yields the protein CASSQRLIQETQYF.

V and J are TRBV7-9 and TRBJ1-2, with D perhaps TRBD1 (6 bases). The CDR3 has 14 amino acids. Germline values: CDR1 SEHNR, CDR2 FQNEAQ (reference sequence). V lost 1 base, J lost 6 bases, and 12 bases lay in between. The CDR3 DNA sequence: TGTGCCAGCAGCTTAGACAGGGAGCAGGATGGCTACACCTTC. Translated: CASSLDREQDGYTF.

The rearrangement uses TRBV7-9 and TRBJ1-1; D ambiguous. The ends were cut back, 0 bases at V and 1 base at J, with 6 bases in the middle. Germline values: CDR1 SEHNR, CDR2 FQNEAQ (reference sequence). The CDR3 covers 14 residues. The CDR3 loop reads CASSLAFRNTEAFF. In DNA, the CDR3 is TGTGCCAGCAGCTTAGCTTTCAGGAACACTGAAGCTTTCTTT.

This clonotype has a handful of counts. The chain links TRBV28 to TRBJ2-5; D is unresolved. This CDR3 has 14 residues. V was clipped by 3 bases and J by 4 bases, with 12 bases between them. Per the germline V gene, CDR1 is MDHEN and CDR2 is SYDVKM. The CDR3 DNA is TGTGCCAGCAGTTTGAGCCAGAAAGGAGAGACCCAGTACTTC. Encoded protein: CASSLSQKGETQYF.